This T cell receptor beta chain originates from a study of blood T cell repertoires in COVID-19. With V trimmed by 3 bases and J by 16 bases, 11 bases remained unmatched. This CDR3 spans 13 amino acids. Germline-derived CDR1 and CDR2 are SGHNT and YYREEE (reference sequence). In the study's own analysis: The authors estimated nucleated cell counts from reference gene primer amplification. Method: immunoSEQ multiplex PCR; TCRdb's copy keeps in-frame clones and lacks some. The V and J calls and clone size were taken over from that table, and D and trimming were inferred from the DNA. Among around 200,000 clones listed, 80% to 90% were seen once.

The sample comprised peripheral blood. This TCR was sampled from a man between 65 and 85 years old with active or convalescent COVID-19. The chain uses TRBV5-4 and TRBJ2-1; 9 bases are shared with TRBD1. The CDR3 region is CASSSGTGLSGFF. The DNA of the CDR3 is TGTGCCAGCAGCTCCGGGACAGGGTTATCGGGATTCTTC.